This T cell receptor (beta chain) was captured in a study of CD4+ T cells in melanoma. Study-level points and caveats: Reportedly, melanoma neoantigen-specific CD4+ T cells showed varied differentiation states. A reported correlation linked neoantigen-specific CD4+ T cells to CD8+, macrophage and B cell function.

Unmatched junction bases numbered 10, after V lost 6 bases and J lost 3 bases. The CDR3 is made up of 16 amino acids. Germline CDR1 and CDR2: KGHSH and LQKENI. Repertoires were generated with immunoSEQ multiplex PCR, while TCRdb's copy carries only in-frame clones and drops some. The sample includes 9,000 to 13,000 clones, roughly two thirds seen only once; the top ten take roughly 15%. This clone was counted a few times. Antigen: not known. The chain has TRBV18 and TRBJ1-2, with 10 bases fitting TRBD1. Sequenced input: cells from a culture (not recorded whether cultured in vitro). The sequence was obtained from a human donor with melanoma. CDR3 bases: TGTGCCAGCTCCTCCGGGACAGGGGATCACCACTATGGCTACACCTTC. Amino acid sequence: CASSSGTGDHHYGYTF.